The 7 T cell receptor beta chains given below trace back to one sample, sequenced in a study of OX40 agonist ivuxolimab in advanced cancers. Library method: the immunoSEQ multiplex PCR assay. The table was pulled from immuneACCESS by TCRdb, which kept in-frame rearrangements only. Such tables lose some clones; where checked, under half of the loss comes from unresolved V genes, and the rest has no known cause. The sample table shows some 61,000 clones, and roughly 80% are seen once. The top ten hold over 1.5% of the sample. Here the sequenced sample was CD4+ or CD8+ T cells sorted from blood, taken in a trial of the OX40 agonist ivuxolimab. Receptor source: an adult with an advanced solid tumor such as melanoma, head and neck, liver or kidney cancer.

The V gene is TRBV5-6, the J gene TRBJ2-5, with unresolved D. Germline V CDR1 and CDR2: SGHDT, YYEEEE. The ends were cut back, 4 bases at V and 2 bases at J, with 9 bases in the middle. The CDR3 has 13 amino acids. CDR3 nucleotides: TGTGCCAGCAGCCTCGGAACACAAGAGACCCAGTACTTC. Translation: CASSLGTQETQYF.

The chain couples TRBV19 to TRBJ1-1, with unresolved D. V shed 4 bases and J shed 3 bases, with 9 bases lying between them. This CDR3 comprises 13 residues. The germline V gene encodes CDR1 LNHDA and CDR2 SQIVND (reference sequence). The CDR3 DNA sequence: TGTGCCAGTAGTACCAGTCAGGACACTGAAGCTTTCTTT. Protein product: CASSTSQDTEAFF.

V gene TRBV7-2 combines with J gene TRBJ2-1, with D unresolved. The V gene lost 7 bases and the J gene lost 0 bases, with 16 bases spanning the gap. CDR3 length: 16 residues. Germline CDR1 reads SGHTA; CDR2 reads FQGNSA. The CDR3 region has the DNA TGTGCCAGCACCCCTAGGTCTGTAGGCTCCTACAATGAGCAGTTCTTC. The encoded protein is CASTPRSVGSYNEQFF.

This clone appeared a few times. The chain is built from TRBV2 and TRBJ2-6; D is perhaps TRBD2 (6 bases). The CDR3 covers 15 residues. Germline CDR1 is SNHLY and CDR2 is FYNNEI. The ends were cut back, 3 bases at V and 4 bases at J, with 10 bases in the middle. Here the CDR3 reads CASSDGGAGANVLTF. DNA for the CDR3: TGTGCCAGCAGTGATGGCGGGGCCGGGGCCAACGTCCTGACTTTC.

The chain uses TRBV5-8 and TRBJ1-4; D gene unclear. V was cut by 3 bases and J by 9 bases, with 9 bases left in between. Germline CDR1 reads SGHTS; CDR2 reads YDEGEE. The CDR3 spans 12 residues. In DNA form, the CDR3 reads TGTGCCAGCAGCTCGGAAAGGAAAAAACTGTTTTTT. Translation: CASSSERKKLFF.

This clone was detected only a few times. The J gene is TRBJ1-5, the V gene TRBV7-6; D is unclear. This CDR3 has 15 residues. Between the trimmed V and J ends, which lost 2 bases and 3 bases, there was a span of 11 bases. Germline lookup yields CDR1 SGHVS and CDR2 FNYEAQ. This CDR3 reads CASSLSSFSNQPQHF. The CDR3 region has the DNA TGTGCCAGCAGCTTAAGCAGCTTCTCCAATCAGCCCCAGCATTTT. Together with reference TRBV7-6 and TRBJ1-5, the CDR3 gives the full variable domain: GAGVSQSPRYKVTKRGQDVALRCDPISGHVSLYWYRQALGQGPEFLTYFNYEAQQDKSGLPNDRFSAERPEGSISTLTIQRTEQRDSAMYRCASSLSSFSNQPQHFGDGTRLSIL.

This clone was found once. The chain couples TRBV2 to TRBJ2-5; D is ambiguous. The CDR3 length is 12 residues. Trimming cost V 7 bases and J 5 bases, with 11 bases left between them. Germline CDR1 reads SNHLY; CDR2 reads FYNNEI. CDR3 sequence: CASMAAGETQYF. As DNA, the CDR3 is TGTGCCAGCATGGCCGCTGGGGAGACCCAGTACTTC.